This note documents a single T cell receptor (beta chain) sequence. These data belong to a study of blood T cell repertoires in COVID-19. About the research overall: COVID-19 samples collected from the United States, Italy and Spain covered acute and convalescent phases.

In germline, CDR1 is SNHLY, CDR2 FYNNEI. The CDR3 contains 15 residues. Trimming left V 6 bases short and J 1 base short, with 13 bases between. Study processing details: Quantification of nucleated cells was approximated via reference gene primer amplification. This table comes from immunoSEQ multiplex PCR, and its TCRdb copy is limited to in-frame clones, with some not included. V and J calls plus clone size are reproduced from that table; the DNA served to infer D and trimming. The sample carries 120,000 or so clones, more than 60% recorded once. Material for sequencing was peripheral blood. The chain recombines TRBV2 with TRBJ1-5; D is ambiguous. This receptor was obtained from a man over 45 with acute or convalescent COVID-19. CDR3 loop: CASRVGGRSNQPQHF. For the CDR3, the DNA is TGTGCCAGCAGAGTTGGTGGGAGGAGCAATCAGCCCCAGCATTTT.